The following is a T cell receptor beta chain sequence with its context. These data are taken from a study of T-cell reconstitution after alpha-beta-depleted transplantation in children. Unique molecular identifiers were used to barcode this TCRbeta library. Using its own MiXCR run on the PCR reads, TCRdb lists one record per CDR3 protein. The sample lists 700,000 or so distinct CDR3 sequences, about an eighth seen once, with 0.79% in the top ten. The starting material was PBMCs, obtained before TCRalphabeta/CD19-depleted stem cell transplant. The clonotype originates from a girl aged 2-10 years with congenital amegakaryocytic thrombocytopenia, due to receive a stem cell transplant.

The CDR3 loop reads CSARDGVGGAGDTQYF. Written as DNA, the CDR3 is TGCAGTGCTAGAGATGGAGTAGGTGGGGCCGGAGATACGCAGTATTTT. The chain carries TRBV20-1 and TRBJ2-3; tentatively, D is TRBD1 (5 bases). V was clipped by 0 bases and J by 5 bases, with 18 bases between them. CDR1 is DFQATT and CDR2 is SNEGSKA in the germline V gene (reference sequence). This CDR3 spans 16 amino acids.